This T cell receptor (beta chain) stems from a study of blood T cell repertoires in COVID-19. Across the study: Italy, Spain and the United States were the sources of the convalescent and acute COVID-19 samples.

In the authors' methods: Amplifying reference gene primers gave estimates of nucleated cell counts. Only in-frame clones appear in the TCRdb table, and some are missing; sequencing was by immunoSEQ multiplex PCR. The V and J calls and clone size are taken from that table; D and trimming were inferred from the DNA. This table holds about 400,000 clones, 85% to 90% found once. The study counted Cohort 3 donors as recovered given two negative PCRs, clearance, or symptom resolution. Germline V lookup: CDR1 MNHEY, CDR2 SMNVEV (reference sequence). This CDR3 has 15 residues. The junction had 5 bases not matched to a gene; V was cut back by 3 bases and J by 7 bases.

The TCR comes from a woman aged 25-40 years who had recovered from COVID-19. Sequenced input: PBMCs or T cells enriched from blood (not recorded which). The chain recombines TRBV27 with TRBJ2-1, with 11 bases identical to TRBD2. The CDR3 coding sequence is TGTGCCAGCAGTTTCACTAGCGGGAGCCGGAATGAGCAGTTCTTC. Protein: CASSFTSGSRNEQFF.